This T cell receptor (beta chain) was recovered during a study of CD8 T cells in ankylosing spondylitis listed by TCRdb under 2017. Context from the whole study: The study profiled T cell receptor beta repertoires in healthy donors and ankylosing spondylitis patients to find disease-linked TCR variants. In total, the full study cohort was made up of about 110 healthy donors and 25 or so ankylosing spondylitis patients. Samples of peripheral blood were taken, and for ankylosing spondylitis patients, synovial fluid was collected as well. Summary of the overall study and its limitations: Significant enrichment of the disease-linked clones was reported in matched synovial fluid samples from ankylosing spondylitis patients. Some motif variants were previously reported in synovial fluid and blood of reactive arthritis patients, suggesting common disease-initiation mechanisms. A TCR beta motif of several highly homologous amino acid variants appeared characteristic of blood from ankylosing spondylitis patients. In peripheral blood, the disease-linked clones were found at relatively low frequencies and had a CD8+ phenotype.

TCRdb names Illumina HiSeq 2500 as the instrument used. Quantitative 5'-RACE with molecular barcodes was used to prepare TCR beta libraries. Per the source publication's procedure: To identify disease-linked TCR variants, a new computational method was used, one built on a probabilistic model of VDJ rearrangement. TCRdb itself trimmed the public reads at Q25 with fastp, ran MiXCR and retained productive beta chains. Rows with a matching CDR3 protein are joined into one entry that keeps the most common DNA and genes. The V and J calls here are based on TCRdb, not the publication. The sample has 250,000 to 300,000 distinct CDR3 sequences on record, more than 15% of them singletons. About a third of the sample is taken by the ten largest. From cysteine to phenylalanine, the CDR3 is 14 amino acids long. The kept DNA is CDR3 alone, 42 bases in frame from the first base. Reading the germline V gene gives CDR1 LGHNA and CDR2 YSLEER. V lost 4 bases and J lost 7 bases; the stretch between them is 16 bases long.

This clonotype was counted between two and nine times. There is no known antigen for this receptor. One base away there is no much larger clone; base qualities are not given. The rearrangement combines TRBV4-3 with TRBJ1-2; 5 matching bases give a weak D call of TRBD1. Sequencing was carried out using blood, either unsorted or a sorted T cell fraction (not recorded which). The clonotype was recovered from a male donor with ankylosing spondylitis or in good health (not recorded which). The nucleotide sequence reads as follows: TGCGCCAGCAGCCTTGGGGCTGGGGTCGGTGGCTACACCTTC. This codes for CASSLGAGVGGYTF.